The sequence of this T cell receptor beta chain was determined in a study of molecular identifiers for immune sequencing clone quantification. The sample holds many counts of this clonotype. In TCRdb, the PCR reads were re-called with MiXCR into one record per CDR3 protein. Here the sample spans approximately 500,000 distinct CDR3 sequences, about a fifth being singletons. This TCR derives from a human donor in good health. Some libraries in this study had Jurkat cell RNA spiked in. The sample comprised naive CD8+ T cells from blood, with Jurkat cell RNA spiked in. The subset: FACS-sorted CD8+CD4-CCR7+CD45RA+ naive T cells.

In DNA, the CDR3 is TGTGCCAGCAGTTGGGGACAGGGGGCATACGAGCAGTACTTC. This translates into CASSWGQGAYEQYF. The V and J genes are TRBV6-5 and TRBJ2-7, with 12 bases fitting TRBD1. The CDR3 extends over 14 amino acids. V shed 4 bases and J 4 bases; nucleotides not matched to a gene: 2. Germline CDR1 MNHEY, CDR2 SVGAGI.